Presented here are 18 T cell receptor beta chains from one specimen sequenced in a study of shared clonotypes between healthy human individuals (TCRdb year 2020). Libraries were constructed by the immunoSEQ multiplex PCR assay. TCRdb holds this immuneACCESS table with in-frame rearrangements only. Some clones are missing; in checked studies, unresolved V genes explain under half, and the rest has no known cause. Present in this sample are around 1.9 million clones, 90% to 95% of which were seen just once. The ten largest clones add up to around 1.7% of the sample. CD8 naive samples were obtained by positive selection for CCR7 among CD45RO-negative cells, yielding a CD45RA+CCR7+ population from which TemRA cells were excluded. The sequenced material came from naive CD8+ T cells from PBMCs. This specimen's cell subset or site label, interpreted: CD45RA+CCR7+. These receptors were taken from a man aged 18 to 30 in good health. Some clones in this sample may be carry-over from other donors' samples.

This chain links TRBV11-2 with TRBJ2-7, with unresolved D. Looked up from germline, CDR1 is SGHAT and CDR2 is FQNNGV. The CDR3 loop spans 12 amino acids. Deletions cut 8 bases from V and 2 bases from J, with 10 bases between. The CDR3 loop is CASDDGTYEQYF. In DNA form, the CDR3 reads TGTGCCAGCGATGACGGCACCTACGAGCAGTACTTC.

The gene calls are TRBV6-5 and TRBJ2-7; tentatively, D is TRBD2 (5 bases). There are 16 residues in the CDR3. Trimming took 0 bases from V and 3 from J, leaving 15 bases between them. Germline V gene data show CDR1 as MNHEY and CDR2 as SVGAGI. The CDR3 bases are TGTGCCAGCAGTTACTCGAGCGGCAGTAGGGTCTACGAGCAGTACTTC. This encodes CASSYSSGSRVYEQYF.

This clone was counted between two and nine times. The chain joins TRBV5-4 to TRBJ1-2; D not certain. Per germline, CDR1 SGHNT and CDR2 YYREEE (reference sequence). The CDR3 loop spans 12 amino acids. With 0 bases removed from V and 8 bases from J, the gap between germline ends came to 8 bases. CDR3 residues: CASSLAQSGYTF. Written as DNA, the CDR3 is TGTGCCAGCAGCTTGGCTCAGTCGGGCTACACCTTC.

The chain uses TRBV4-1 and TRBJ2-7; D is possibly TRBD1 (6 bases). This CDR3 contains 14 residues. The V gene lost 2 bases and the J gene lost 4 bases, with 12 bases spanning the gap. Germline-derived CDR1 and CDR2 are MGHRA and YSYEKL. For the CDR3, the DNA is TGCGCCAGCAGCCAATCCAGGGGACCTTACGAGCAGTACTTC. Protein: CASSQSRGPYEQYF.

The rearrangement links TRBV9 to TRBJ1-4; possible D gene TRBD1, 5 bases. This CDR3 is built from 15 residues. The V gene lost 0 bases and the J gene lost 7 bases, with 13 bases spanning the gap. Germline assignment: CDR1 SGDLS and CDR2 YYNGEE. CDR3 nucleotide sequence: TGTGCCAGCAGCGTAGAATGGGGCGGGGGTGAAAAACTGTTTTTT. Its translation is CASSVEWGGGEKLFF.

The V call is TRBV5-4, the J call TRBJ1-5; D perhaps matches TRBD1 (5 bases). V was clipped by 1 base and J by 0 bases, with 5 bases between them. The CDR3 loop spans 14 amino acids. Germline CDR1 is SGHNT and CDR2 is YYREEE (reference sequence). The CDR3 DNA reads as TGTGCCAGCAGCTTGAGGGGTAGCAATCAGCCCCAGCATTTT. Translation gives CASSLRGSNQPQHF.

The chain is built from TRBV10-1 and TRBJ2-1, with D maybe TRBD2 (7 bases). The CDR3 is 18 residues long. V lost 2 bases and J lost 4, with 21 bases in between. Germline CDR1 WNHNN, CDR2 SYGVQD (reference sequence). This CDR3 reads CASSENQGRVASYNEQFF. The CDR3 DNA sequence: TGCGCCAGCAGTGAGAATCAGGGGAGGGTTGCTTCTTACAATGAGCAGTTCTTC.

This rearrangement joins TRBV7-9 to TRBJ2-7; D is possibly TRBD2 (6 bases). V was pared by 0 bases and J by 4 bases, with 13 bases between. This CDR3 comprises 15 residues. Germline lookup yields CDR1 SEHNR and CDR2 FQNEAQ (reference sequence). The CDR3 coding sequence is TGTGCCAGCAGCTTAGCGCAGGCCAGCGGGTACGAGCAGTACTTC. Its protein product is CASSLAQASGYEQYF.

The chain recombines TRBV7-9 with TRBJ2-3; 10 nucleotides agree with TRBD2. This CDR3 spans 16 amino acids. Germline V lookup: CDR1 SEHNR, CDR2 FQNEAQ (reference sequence). The junction had 7 bases not matched to a gene; V was cut back by 3 bases and J by 4 bases. The chain's CDR3 is CASSFPGLAYADTQYF. For the CDR3, the DNA is TGTGCCAGCAGCTTCCCGGGACTAGCGTATGCAGATACGCAGTATTTT.

The rearrangement uses TRBV5-1 and TRBJ2-1; 8 positions match TRBD2. There are 18 residues in the CDR3. Germline V CDR1 and CDR2: SGHRS, YFSETQ. V lost 6 bases, J lost 3 bases, and 17 bases stayed unmatched. In nucleotides, the CDR3 is TGCGCCAGCACAATTGGGTGGGTTAGCGGGATAATCTACAATGAGCAGTTCTTC. Translated: CASTIGWVSGIIYNEQFF.

The chain employs TRBV2 and TRBJ1-2, with 10 bases matching TRBD1. This CDR3 has 16 residues. With V trimmed by 3 bases and J by 8 bases, 12 bases remained unmatched. Germline-derived CDR1 and CDR2 are SNHLY and FYNNEI. The DNA for the CDR3 is TGTGCCAGCAGTGAGCCGGGACAGGGGCAGGTTTGGGGCTACACCTTC. Protein: CASSEPGQGQVWGYTF. The full variable domain, its missing parts supplied by reference TRBV2 and TRBJ1-2, is EPEVTQTPSHQVTQMGQEVILRCVPISNHLYFYWYRQILGQKVEFLVSFYNNEISEKSEIFDDQFSVERPDGSNFTLKIRSTKLEDSAMYFCASSEPGQGQVWGYTFGSGTRLTVV.

This sequence joins TRBV13 and TRBJ1-2, with 10 bases identical to TRBD1. Germline lookup yields CDR1 PRHDT and CDR2 FYEKMQ (reference sequence). With 5 bases clipped from V and 8 bases from J, the junction kept 8 bases outside the gene matches. This CDR3 region has 14 residues. The CDR3 loop reads CASSPGQGRGGYTF. Written as DNA, the CDR3 is TGTGCCAGCAGCCCGGGACAGGGGCGCGGGGGCTACACCTTC.

The chain is built from TRBV19 and TRBJ1-1, with TRBD1 as a possible D gene (5 bases). V lost 7 bases and J 3 bases, leaving 12 bases between the germline ends. CDR3 size: 13 residues. The germline CDR1 and CDR2 sequences are LNHDA and SQIVND (reference sequence). The CDR3 loop is CASTPRGDTEAFF. The CDR3 nucleotides are TGTGCCAGTACCCCTCGGGGGGACACTGAAGCTTTCTTT.

The chain is built from TRBV5-1 and TRBJ1-2; TRBD1 might be the D (5 bases). V was clipped by 7 bases and J by 4 bases, with 17 bases between them. The germline V gene has CDR1 SGHRS and CDR2 YFSETQ. This CDR3 contains 14 residues. CDR3: CASRSSGAGYGYTF. Written as DNA, the CDR3 is TGCGCCAGCCGCAGTAGTGGGGCGGGCTATGGCTACACCTTC.

The rearrangement uses TRBV27 and TRBJ2-5; D remains unclear. V gave up 5 bases and J gave up 5 bases, with 12 bases separating them. In germline, CDR1 is MNHEY, CDR2 SMNVEV (reference sequence). The CDR3 is 13 residues long. The DNA of the CDR3 is TGTGCCAGCAGTCCCATCGGGCCGGAGACCCAGTACTTC. Its protein product is CASSPIGPETQYF.

V and J are TRBV28 and TRBJ2-1; TRBD1 or TRBD2 may be the D gene (5 bases each). The ends were cut back, 10 bases at V and 10 bases at J, with 11 bases in the middle. CDR3 length equals 10 residues. Germline V gene lookup returns CDR1 MDHEN and CDR2 SYDVKM. This CDR3 is CATGEGEQFF. The CDR3 nucleotides are TGTGCCACAGGAGAGGGGGAGCAGTTCTTC. Variable domain in full (rest from reference TRBV28 and TRBJ2-1): DVKVTQSSRYLVKRTGEKVFLECVQDMDHENMFWYRQDPGLGLRLIYFSYDVKMKEKGDIPEGYSVSREKKERFSLILESASTNQTSMYLCATGEGEQFFGPGTRLTVL.

V gene TRBV7-9 combines with J gene TRBJ2-7; TRBD2 matches at 8 bases. This CDR3 contains 14 residues. Germline values: CDR1 SEHNR, CDR2 FQNEAQ (reference sequence). Germline trimming cut 5 bases from V and 2 bases from J; bases unmatched to any gene: 5. DNA for the CDR3: TGTGCCAGCAGCCCAAGCGGGAGTACCTACGAGCAGTACTTC. This translates into CASSPSGSTYEQYF.

The chain is built from TRBV7-8 and TRBJ1-1; D is uncertain. V gave up 2 bases and J gave up 1 base, with 11 bases separating them. Germline lookup yields CDR1 SGHVS and CDR2 FQNEAQ. The CDR3 runs to 15 residues. The DNA of the CDR3 is TGTGCCAGCAGCTTATATTCCCCTGGGAACACTGAAGCTTTCTTT. Translating it yields CASSLYSPGNTEAFF.